The 8 T cell receptor beta chains below were found in one sample sequenced in a study of blood T cell repertoires in COVID-19. Using immunoSEQ multiplex PCR, the repertoire was profiled, and TCRdb retains in-frame clones only, with some absent. This sample has 300,000 or so clones, with roughly 84% found just once. Sequencing was performed on peripheral blood. The origin of the receptors is a man aged 50-59 years with active or convalescent COVID-19.

The rearrangement joins TRBV6-6 to TRBJ1-3; D is ambiguous. CDR3 length: 16 amino acids. V was trimmed by 0 bases and J by 4 bases, leaving 13 bases between them. Germline-derived CDR1 and CDR2 are MNHNY and SVGAGI (reference sequence). The CDR3 sequence: CASSYSKEGPGNTIYF. DNA for the CDR3: TGTGCCAGCAGTTACTCCAAGGAGGGTCCCGGAAACACCATATATTTT.

The rearrangement joins TRBV7-3 to TRBJ2-3; D is ambiguous. V shed 6 bases and J shed 0 bases, with 7 bases lying between them. CDR1 is SGHTA, CDR2 FQGTGA, per germline. CDR3 size: 13 residues. CDR3 residues: CASSSYSTDTQYF. The CDR3 region has the DNA TGTGCCAGCAGTTCCTACAGCACAGATACGCAGTATTTT.

The chain employs TRBV30 and TRBJ2-3; 9 positions agree with TRBD2. CDR3 length equals 15 residues. The V gene end was trimmed by 6 bases and the J gene end by 3 bases; junction bases not matched to a gene: 10. The germline V gene encodes CDR1 GTSNPN and CDR2 SVGIG (reference sequence). CDR3 residues: CACQVAGAATDTQYF. Here the CDR3 DNA reads TGTGCCTGCCAAGTAGCGGGGGCGGCGACAGATACGCAGTATTTT.

The chain recombines TRBV18 with TRBJ1-2; D possibly corresponds to TRBD1 (6 bases). Germline CDR1 is KGHSH and CDR2 is LQKENI. V was shortened by 3 bases and J by 3 bases, with 11 bases between the two germline ends. The CDR3 is 14 amino acids. The CDR3 here is CASSPLEGDYGYTF. CDR3 sequence (DNA): TGTGCCAGCTCACCCCTTGAGGGGGACTATGGCTACACCTTC.

This clone was counted once. The chain carries TRBV28 and TRBJ1-4; 8 positions agree with TRBD1. V dropped 7 bases and J dropped 4; count of bases not matched to a gene: 8. CDR3 length equals 15 residues. The germline gives CDR1 MDHEN, CDR2 SYDVKM. Written as DNA, the CDR3 is TGTGCCAGCACCTCCGGACAGGGTTATAATGAAAAACTGTTTTTT. It specifies CASTSGQGYNEKLFF. Together with reference TRBV28 and TRBJ1-4, the CDR3 gives the full variable domain: DVKVTQSSRYLVKRTGEKVFLECVQDMDHENMFWYRQDPGLGLRLIYFSYDVKMKEKGDIPEGYSVSREKKERFSLILESASTNQTSMYLCASTSGQGYNEKLFFGSGTQLSVL.

The chain's CDR3 is CASSQLSGRQETQYF. The CDR3 coding sequence is TGTGCCAGCAGCCAACTTAGCGGGAGGCAAGAGACCCAGTACTTC. The chain uses TRBV3-1 (or the pseudogene TRBV3-2) and TRBJ2-5; 10 nucleotides align to TRBD2. This CDR3 is 15 amino acids long. J lost 2 bases, V lost 2 bases, and 2 bases had no gene match. Germline V lookup: CDR1 LGHDT, CDR2 YNNKEL (reference sequence).

J is TRBJ2-1 and V is TRBV7-2; TRBD1 agrees at 8 bases. Per germline, CDR1 SGHTA and CDR2 FQGNSA. The CDR3 consists of 13 residues. With V trimmed by 4 bases and J by 7 bases, 3 bases remained unmatched. CDR3 sequence reads: CASSSRTGNEQFF. The DNA of the CDR3 is TGTGCCAGCAGCTCCCGGACAGGGAATGAGCAGTTCTTC.

For the CDR3, the DNA is TGTGCCAGCTCCCAAAGGGGTGATAGCAATCAGCCCCAGCATTTT. Protein: CASSQRGDSNQPQHF. The V and J genes are TRBV18 and TRBJ1-5; possible D gene TRBD1, 5 bases. This CDR3 has 15 residues. Germline V CDR1 and CDR2: KGHSH, LQKENI. V lost 6 bases to trimming and J lost 0 bases, with 12 bases between them. The full variable domain, rest sourced from reference TRBV18 and TRBJ1-5, is NAGVMQNPRHLVRRRGQEARLRCSPMKGHSHVYWYRQLPEEGLKFMVYLQKENIIDESGMPKERFSAEFPKEGPSILRIQQVVRGDSAAYFCASSQRGDSNQPQHFGDGTRLSIL.